This entry lists 30 T cell receptor beta chains sequenced from one sample in a study of cytomegalovirus exposure and HLA in healthy donors. Both 60 Vbeta primers and 13 Jbeta primers went into the PCR. Assay used: immunoSEQ multiplex PCR; TCRdb lists only in-frame clones, some missing. The table shows some 57,000 clones, with less than 85% occurring only once. Sequenced: PBMCs. These TCRs come from a woman aged 25 to 39 in good health and CMV-seronegative.

J is TRBJ1-3 and V is TRBV28, with D unclear. This CDR3 has 14 residues. V shed 2 bases and J shed 1 base, with 6 bases lying between them. The germline V gene has CDR1 MDHEN and CDR2 SYDVKM. The CDR3 DNA sequence: TGTGCCAGCAGTTTAAGCAGGTCTGGAAACACCATATATTTT. The encoded protein is CASSLSRSGNTIYF.

This chain uses TRBV6-5 with TRBJ2-7; tentative D call: TRBD1 (5 bases). This CDR3 spans 14 amino acids. V gave up 2 bases and J gave up 2 bases, with 10 bases separating them. Germline values: CDR1 MNHEY, CDR2 SVGAGI. The CDR3 sequence is CASSYDSATYEQYF. The CDR3 DNA reads as TGTGCCAGCAGTTACGACAGTGCTACCTACGAGCAGTACTTC.

This chain links TRBV2 with TRBJ2-1; 9 nucleotides line up with TRBD1. This CDR3 has 14 residues. Germline assignment: CDR1 SNHLY and CDR2 FYNNEI. V was pared by 8 bases and J by 4 bases, with 6 bases of the junction left unmatched. The CDR3 nucleotides read TGTGCCAGCGGGGACAGGGAGAGGTACAATGAGCAGTTCTTC. Translated, it gives CASGDRERYNEQFF.

The J gene is TRBJ2-1, the V gene TRBV27; D is unresolved. Germline CDR1 reads MNHEY; CDR2 reads SMNVEV (reference sequence). This CDR3 has 16 residues. The V end was cut by 2 bases, the J end by 1 base, with 12 bases between. The CDR3 spells CASSLRAGQSYNEQFF. The CDR3 bases are TGTGCCAGCAGTTTACGAGCAGGTCAATCCTACAATGAGCAGTTCTTC.

This rearrangement joins TRBV5-1 to TRBJ2-3; 7 nucleotides match TRBD1. Trimming took 4 bases from V and 0 from J; bases not matched to a gene: 8. This CDR3 spans 16 amino acids. The germline CDR1 and CDR2 sequences are SGHRS and YFSETQ. DNA for the CDR3: TGCGCCAGCAGCCCAAGACAGGGTGTTAGCACAGATACGCAGTATTTT. Amino acid sequence: CASSPRQGVSTDTQYF.

The chain uses TRBV6-8 and TRBJ2-3; D is perhaps TRBD2 (5 bases). Trimming shortened V by 0 bases and J by 14 bases, and 12 bases separated the two germline ends. CDR1 is MNHGY and CDR2 is SAAAGT in the germline V gene. The CDR3 has 12 amino acids. CDR3 bases: TGTGCCAGCAGTTACTCGATGGAGACTACGTATTTT. This encodes CASSYSMETTYF.

This sequence joins TRBV9 and TRBJ2-2; 12 bases align to TRBD1. After removal of 2 bases from V and 7 bases from J, the junction contained 9 bases not matched to a gene. There are 17 residues in the CDR3. Germline CDR1 SGDLS, CDR2 YYNGEE. The CDR3 DNA is TGTGCCAGCAGCGTGGTCCGGGACAGGGGGCACGGCGGGGAGCTGTTTTTT. Protein product: CASSVVRDRGHGGELFF.

This CDR3 is CASSMQQNTEAFF. Here the CDR3 DNA reads TGTGCCAGTAGTATGCAACAGAACACTGAAGCTTTCTTT. V and J are TRBV19 and TRBJ1-1; D gene uncertain. There are 13 residues in the CDR3. The ends were cut back, 3 bases at V and 1 base at J, with 6 bases in the middle. Germline V gives CDR1 LNHDA, CDR2 SQIVND (reference sequence).

V is TRBV28 and J is TRBJ2-1, with 11 bases matching TRBD2. J gave up 16 bases and V 4 bases, and 12 bases lay outside the gene matches. Germline V CDR1 and CDR2: MDHEN, SYDVKM. This CDR3 comprises 14 residues. The CDR3 DNA is TGTGCCAGCAGTTCTGTAGCGGGAGGGGAGAGCGAATTCTTC. Its protein product is CASSSVAGGESEFF.

The chain links TRBV4-1 to TRBJ2-2; possible D gene TRBD2, 5 bases. V lost 4 bases and J 1 base, leaving 10 bases between the germline ends. In germline, CDR1 is MGHRA, CDR2 YSYEKL. This CDR3 is 15 amino acids long. The CDR3 spells CASSRVEVNTGELFF. CDR3 DNA: TGCGCCAGCAGCCGGGTGGAGGTGAACACCGGGGAGCTGTTTTTT.

V is TRBV5-5 and J is TRBJ2-1, with 14 bases matching TRBD2. CDR1 and CDR2 from the germline V gene are SGHKS and YYEKEE (reference sequence). The CDR3 covers 17 residues. With 4 bases clipped from V and 5 bases from J, the junction kept 8 bases outside the gene matches. Here the CDR3 DNA reads TGTGCCAGCAGCCTGGGACTAGCGGGAGACCGAAACAATGAGCAGTTCTTC. Its protein is CASSLGLAGDRNNEQFF.

V usage is TRBV28 and J usage is TRBJ1-2; no reliable D call. V was cut by 6 bases and J by 7 bases, with 12 bases left in between. Germline V gene sequence: CDR1 MDHEN, CDR2 SYDVKM. The CDR3 runs to 12 residues. The CDR3 protein is CASSSDTLGYTF. Here the CDR3 DNA reads TGTGCCAGCAGCTCAGACACGCTTGGCTACACCTTC.

The chain links TRBV9 to TRBJ1-2; D is ambiguous. The germline V gene encodes CDR1 SGDLS and CDR2 YYNGEE. The CDR3 loop spans 14 amino acids. V was pared by 4 bases and J by 7 bases, with 17 bases between. The chain's CDR3 is CASSPLEGISGYTF. In DNA form, the CDR3 reads TGTGCCAGCAGCCCGTTAGAGGGAATCAGTGGCTACACCTTC.

The chain uses TRBV6-4 and TRBJ1-4; 8 nucleotides agree with TRBD1. Trimming removed 1 base from V and 8 bases from J; junction bases left unmatched: 18. The germline V gene has CDR1 MRHNA and CDR2 SNTAGT. The CDR3 is 19 residues long. In nucleotides, the CDR3 is TGTGCCAGCAGTGACTTAGTTGGACAGGGATTGGGTGGTTGGGAAAAACTGTTTTTT. It encodes CASSDLVGQGLGGWEKLFF.

This chain connects TRBV28 to TRBJ2-6; maybe TRBD2 (5 bases). Germline V gene lookup returns CDR1 MDHEN and CDR2 SYDVKM. This CDR3 contains 18 residues. Trimming took 3 bases from V and 3 from J, leaving 18 bases between them. The CDR3 coding sequence is TGTGCCAGCAGTTTTAGAAACCCCGGGGTCTATGGGGCCAACGTCCTGACTTTC. Its translation: CASSFRNPGVYGANVLTF.

In DNA, the CDR3 is TGTGCCAGCAGCTTCCTCGGGTCCTACAATGAGCAGTTCTTC. Translation gives CASSFLGSYNEQFF. This rearrangement joins TRBV7-9 to TRBJ2-1; D is unresolved. CDR1 is SEHNR and CDR2 is FQNEAQ in the germline V gene (reference sequence). V was trimmed by 3 bases and J by 1 base, leaving 7 bases between them. CDR3 length equals 14 residues.

The chain has TRBV7-9 and TRBJ2-7; 8 bases agree with TRBD2. Germline CDR1 is SEHNR and CDR2 is FQNEAQ (reference sequence). Losses at the gene ends were 4 bases for V and 6 bases for J; bases not matched to a gene: 14. The CDR3 is made up of 16 amino acids. The CDR3 coding sequence is TGTGCCAGCAGCTCGCCTTCAGCGGGAGTGGGCGTCGAGCAGTACTTC. Its translation: CASSSPSAGVGVEQYF. Combining the CDR3 with reference TRBV7-9 and TRBJ2-7 gives the whole variable domain DTGVSQNPRHKITKRGQNVTFRCDPISEHNRLYWYRQTLGQGPEFLTYFQNEAQLEKSRLLSDRFSAERPKGSFSTLEIQRTEQGDSAMYLCASSSPSAGVGVEQYFGPGTRLTVT.

The J gene is TRBJ2-3, the V gene TRBV9; 13 bases line up with TRBD2. The CDR3 spans 16 residues. The V gene end was trimmed by 0 bases and the J gene end by 8 bases; junction bases not matched to a gene: 6. From germline, CDR1 is SGDLS and CDR2 YYNGEE. The chain's CDR3 is CASSVGGLAGRGTQYF. CDR3 nucleotide sequence: TGTGCCAGCAGCGTAGGGGGACTAGCGGGACGGGGTACGCAGTATTTT.

The chain combines TRBV14 with TRBJ2-3; D gene unclear. The length of the CDR3 is 13 residues. The V end lost 0 bases, the J end lost 1 base, and 2 bases lay between the germline ends. Germline V gene lookup returns CDR1 SGHDN and CDR2 FVKESK. The CDR3 bases are TGTGCCAGCAGCCAAGACGGCACAGATACGCAGTATTTT. Translating gives CASSQDGTDTQYF.

This clone was observed a few times. J is TRBJ2-3 and V is TRBV7-3, with D perhaps TRBD1 (6 bases). This CDR3 has 15 residues. V lost 2 bases and J lost 2, with 11 bases in between. Germline CDR1 and CDR2: SGHTA and FQGTGA. Here the CDR3 reads CASSLGGGNTDTQYF. The CDR3 DNA is TGTGCCAGCAGCTTAGGGGGCGGTAACACAGATACGCAGTATTTT.

This clone was seen a few times. The chain combines TRBV27 with TRBJ2-7; the match to TRBD1 covers 7 bases. Germline CDR1 reads MNHEY; CDR2 reads SMNVEV (reference sequence). Trimming removed 5 bases from V and 3 bases from J; junction bases left unmatched: 4. The CDR3 loop spans 13 amino acids. In DNA form, the CDR3 reads TGTGCCAGCAGTATCGGGACAGACTACGAGCAGTACTTC. Encoded protein: CASSIGTDYEQYF.

This chain connects TRBV5-1 to TRBJ2-7, with a possible D match to TRBD1 (6 bases). The V gene's germline CDR1 is SGHRS and CDR2 YFSETQ. CDR3 size: 14 residues. Between the trimmed V and J ends, which lost 4 bases and 2 bases, there was a span of 13 bases. CDR3 in DNA: TGCGCCAGCAGCCTAGACAGGTATACCTACGAGCAGTACTTC. Translating it yields CASSLDRYTYEQYF.

CDR3 region: CASSQGVGTEAFF. The CDR3 bases are TGCGCCAGCAGTCAGGGCGTGGGTACTGAAGCTTTCTTT. The rearrangement uses TRBV10-1 and TRBJ1-1, with D perhaps TRBD1 (5 bases). In germline, CDR1 is WNHNN, CDR2 SYGVQD (reference sequence). CDR3 length: 13 residues. The V and J ends lost 5 bases and 5 bases respectively, with 12 bases between them.

The chain is built from TRBV18 and TRBJ2-5; 15 nucleotides agree with TRBD2. The CDR3 covers 19 residues. The V and J ends lost 2 bases and 1 base, in that order; junction bases with no gene match: 8. Germline assignment: CDR1 KGHSH and CDR2 LQKENI. The CDR3 DNA sequence: TGTGCCAGCTCACCATTGGGACTAGCGGGAGGAAAAGGCCAAGAGACCCAGTACTTC. It encodes CASSPLGLAGGKGQETQYF.

The sample holds a few counts of this clone. V usage is TRBV19 and J usage is TRBJ1-1; TRBD1 might be the D (6 bases). V was shortened by 3 bases and J by 8 bases, with 13 bases between the two germline ends. The germline V gene encodes CDR1 LNHDA and CDR2 SQIVND (reference sequence). The CDR3 totals 13 residues. CDR3 sequence reads: CASSIGGLNEAFF. In DNA, the CDR3 is TGTGCCAGTAGTATCGGGGGGCTGAACGAAGCTTTCTTT.

The chain combines TRBV7-9 with TRBJ2-1, with TRBD2 matching 8 bases. J lost 3 bases, V lost 1 base, and 2 bases had no gene match. The germline gives CDR1 SEHNR, CDR2 FQNEAQ (reference sequence). The CDR3 totals 15 residues. The CDR3, as DNA: TGTGCCAGCAGCTTAGGGACTAGCAGCTACAATGAGCAGTTCTTC. It translates to CASSLGTSSYNEQFF.

In this sample, this clone turned up a few times. The chain recombines TRBV2 with TRBJ2-2; perhaps TRBD2 as D (5 bases). This CDR3 spans 16 amino acids. From germline, CDR1 is SNHLY and CDR2 FYNNEI. Trimming stripped 3 bases from V and 5 bases from J, with 16 bases between. CDR3 sequence: CASSESLLAITGELFF. The CDR3 nucleotides read TGTGCCAGCAGTGAGAGTCTCTTAGCGATTACCGGGGAGCTGTTTTTT.

The chain combines TRBV6-6 with TRBJ2-7; 10 nucleotides agree with TRBD1. The trim removed 0 bases at V and 5 bases at J, leaving 4 bases unmatched. From germline, CDR1 is MNHNY and CDR2 SVGAGI (reference sequence). There are 15 residues in the CDR3. The CDR3, as DNA: TGTGCCAGCAGTTACTCGACGGACAGGGGGGACGAGCAGTACTTC. It specifies CASSYSTDRGDEQYF.

The rearrangement joins TRBV2 to TRBJ2-1; 12 bases line up with TRBD2. From germline, CDR1 is SNHLY and CDR2 FYNNEI. The CDR3 is made up of 17 amino acids. Losses at the gene ends were 3 bases for V and 3 bases for J; bases not matched to a gene: 6. The CDR3 nucleotides are TGTGCCAGCAGTGATCCGACTAGCGGGAGACTCTACAATGAGCAGTTCTTC. Translating it yields CASSDPTSGRLYNEQFF.

This chain uses TRBV6-5 with TRBJ2-1; TRBD2 aligns across 9 bases. This CDR3 has 15 amino acids. The V gene end was trimmed by 2 bases and the J gene end by 4 bases; junction bases not matched to a gene: 3. Germline CDR1 and CDR2: MNHEY and SVGAGI. The CDR3 region has the DNA TGTGCCAGCAGTTACCGCCTAGCGGGATACAATGAGCAGTTCTTC. Its translation: CASSYRLAGYNEQFF.